The 27 T cell receptor beta chains below come from one sample, sequenced in a study of technical replicates of blood from several donors. The protocol was immunoSEQ multiplex PCR, while the TCRdb copy is restricted to in-frame clones and leaves out a portion. The sample yields about 75,000 clones, around 97% seen once. Sample: T cells isolated from PBMCs. The receptors were gathered from a human donor in good health.

This rearrangement joins TRBV6-1 to TRBJ2-7; the D gene is possibly TRBD2 (6 bases). V lost 0 bases, J lost 4 bases, and 22 bases lay in between. The CDR3 runs 18 residues. Germline CDR1 reads MNHNS; CDR2 reads SASEGT. CDR3 nucleotide sequence: TGTGCCAGCAGTGAAGCCCTTTTCCTGGCGGGAAGAGTGTACGAGCAGTACTTC. Encoded protein: CASSEALFLAGRVYEQYF.

This chain connects TRBV19 to TRBJ1-5; TRBD1 matches at 9 bases. CDR3 length equals 15 residues. Unmatched junction bases numbered 7, after V lost 3 bases and J lost 7 bases. Germline V gene lookup returns CDR1 LNHDA and CDR2 SQIVND (reference sequence). The CDR3 DNA is TGTGCCAGTAGTATGACTCCGGACAGGGGCCAGCCCCAGCATTTT. Protein product: CASSMTPDRGQPQHF.

The chain links TRBV11-2 to TRBJ2-7; D is perhaps TRBD1 (5 bases). Germline CDR1 and CDR2: SGHAT and FQNNGV. V gave up 1 base and J gave up 0 bases, with 13 bases separating them. This CDR3 spans 16 amino acids. The CDR3 loop is CASSLGLGPSSYEQYF. In DNA, the CDR3 is TGTGCCAGCAGCTTAGGTCTGGGGCCTAGCTCCTACGAGCAGTACTTC.

The chain recombines TRBV28 with TRBJ1-1; D not resolved. V was pared by 4 bases and J by 1 base, with 13 bases between. There are 15 residues in the CDR3. Germline V CDR1 and CDR2: MDHEN, SYDVKM. CDR3 protein: CASSSLPLGNTEAFF. CDR3 nucleotides: TGTGCCAGCAGTTCCCTCCCTCTAGGGAACACTGAAGCTTTCTTT. Combining the CDR3 with reference TRBV28 and TRBJ1-1 gives the whole variable domain DVKVTQSSRYLVKRTGEKVFLECVQDMDHENMFWYRQDPGLGLRLIYFSYDVKMKEKGDIPEGYSVSREKKERFSLILESASTNQTSMYLCASSSLPLGNTEAFFGQGTRLTVV.

Written as DNA, the CDR3 is TGTGCCAGTAGTATAGGGGCAGGGGGCGGGTTAGAGACCCAGTACTTC. Translated: CASSIGAGGGLETQYF. This rearrangement joins TRBV19 to TRBJ2-5; TRBD1 aligns across 8 bases. From germline, CDR1 is LNHDA and CDR2 SQIVND (reference sequence). The CDR3 is 16 amino acids. Unmatched junction bases numbered 8, after V lost 1 base and J lost 4 bases.

Here the CDR3 DNA reads TGCGCCAGCAGCCTATTGACAGGGGAGGGCTCTGGGGCCAACGTCCTGACTTTC. Translated, it gives CASSLLTGEGSGANVLTF. The chain has TRBV4-1 and TRBJ2-6, with a tentative D call TRBD1 (8 bases). From germline, CDR1 is MGHRA and CDR2 YSYEKL. The CDR3 has 18 amino acids. The V and J ends lost 4 bases and 0 bases respectively, with 16 bases between them.

V gene TRBV5-1 combines with J gene TRBJ2-1, with D perhaps TRBD2 (6 bases). V lost 3 bases and J lost 7, with 26 bases in between. Germline V CDR1 and CDR2: SGHRS, YFSETQ. The CDR3 has 18 residues. In DNA form, the CDR3 reads TGCGCCAGCAGCTCCCGACCCGGGACGGTACGGGAGAAGAATGAGCAGTTCTTC. The encoded protein is CASSSRPGTVREKNEQFF.

This rearrangement joins TRBV19 to TRBJ1-4; TRBD1 aligns across 8 bases. The CDR3 loop spans 13 amino acids. Trimming at V came to 9 bases and at J to 5 bases, leaving 5 bases not matched to a gene. Germline values: CDR1 LNHDA, CDR2 SQIVND (reference sequence). The CDR3 region has the DNA TGTGCCAGCGGACAGGGAAACAATGAAAAACTGTTTTTT. This encodes CASGQGNNEKLFF.

V and J are TRBV29-1 and TRBJ1-2, with 8 bases aligning to TRBD1. Germline lookup yields CDR1 SQVTM and CDR2 ANQGSEA. The V and J ends lost 3 bases and 2 bases, in that order; junction bases with no gene match: 8. The CDR3 has 15 residues. Written as DNA, the CDR3 is TGCAGCGTTGAGGAGTGGGCAGGGGGCAACTATGGCTACACCTTC. It translates to CSVEEWAGGNYGYTF.

This sequence joins TRBV30 and TRBJ1-1; possibly TRBD1 for D (5 bases). Trimming took off 0 bases at V and 5 bases at J, with 13 bases between the two ends. Germline V gives CDR1 GTSNPN, CDR2 SVGIG (reference sequence). This CDR3 spans 14 amino acids. As DNA, the CDR3 is TGTGCCTGGAGTGTAGGAGGGGTCGGGACTGAAGCTTTCTTT. Protein sequence: CAWSVGGVGTEAFF. Combining the CDR3 with reference TRBV30 and TRBJ1-1 gives the whole variable domain SQTIHQWPATLVQPVGSPLSLECTVEGTSNPNLYWYRQAAGRGLQLLFYSVGIGQISSEVPQNLSASRPQDRQFILSSKKLLLSDSGFYLCAWSVGGVGTEAFFGQGTRLTVV.

The chain couples TRBV27 to TRBJ2-1; a weak D match, TRBD1 (6 bases). Germline V gene lookup returns CDR1 MNHEY and CDR2 SMNVEV (reference sequence). The CDR3 is 18 residues long. With 3 bases removed from V and 5 bases from J, the gap between germline ends came to 23 bases. The CDR3 spells CASSFVGPIWTEDNEQFF. CDR3 DNA sequence: TGTGCCAGCAGTTTCGTGGGTCCTATATGGACAGAAGACAATGAGCAGTTCTTC.

The V call is TRBV12-5, the J call TRBJ2-2, with a possible D match to TRBD1 (6 bases). V lost 4 bases, J lost 5 bases, and 14 bases lay in between. Germline V gives CDR1 LGHNT, CDR2 FRNRAP. CDR3 size: 15 residues. The CDR3 loop reads CASGSMDRWTGELFF. The CDR3 DNA sequence: TGTGCTAGTGGTTCAATGGACAGATGGACCGGGGAGCTGTTTTTT.

CDR3: CATSRGWEGGEAFF. The CDR3 coding sequence is TGTGCCACCAGCAGAGGTTGGGAGGGGGGGGAAGCTTTCTTT. This chain links TRBV15 with TRBJ1-1, with D perhaps TRBD1 (6 bases). There are 14 residues in the CDR3. V was cut by 1 base and J by 8 bases, with 14 bases left in between. Germline V gives CDR1 LNHNV, CDR2 YYDKDF (reference sequence).

V is TRBV13 and J is TRBJ2-3; D remains unclear. The CDR3 length is 13 residues. Germline CDR1 PRHDT, CDR2 FYEKMQ (reference sequence). Trimming removed 0 bases at V and 4 bases at J, with 5 bases between. The CDR3 coding sequence is TGTGCCAGCAGCTTAGGCCAGTCAGATACGCAGTATTTT. It specifies CASSLGQSDTQYF.

V is TRBV9 and J is TRBJ2-1; TRBD1 matches at 9 bases. Germline lookup yields CDR1 SGDLS and CDR2 YYNGEE. J gave up 3 bases and V 4 bases, and 5 bases lay outside the gene matches. The CDR3 has 15 amino acids. CDR3 sequence: CASSKTGGDYNEQFF. The CDR3 DNA is TGTGCCAGCAGCAAAACAGGGGGCGACTACAATGAGCAGTTCTTC.

This chain's CDR3 is CASRGGQVYNEQYF. CDR3 bases: TGTGCCAGCAGGGGCGGACAGGTTTACAACGAGCAGTACTTC. The rearrangement links TRBV28 to TRBJ2-7; the match to TRBD1 covers 7 bases. Germline V gene lookup returns CDR1 MDHEN and CDR2 SYDVKM. Unmatched junction bases numbered 10, after V lost 6 bases and J lost 5 bases. The CDR3 has 14 amino acids.

The chain carries TRBV11-2 and TRBJ1-2; TRBD1 matches at 8 bases. With V trimmed by 5 bases and J by 3 bases, 5 bases remained unmatched. CDR1 and CDR2 (germline): SGHAT, FQNNGV. There are 14 residues in the CDR3. The CDR3 region is CASSHPTGDYGYTF. CDR3 coding DNA: TGTGCCAGCAGCCACCCGACAGGGGACTATGGCTACACCTTC.

A single count supports this clone. The chain is built from TRBV27 and TRBJ2-2; possible D gene TRBD2, 5 bases. V lost 5 bases and J 5 bases, leaving 6 bases between the germline ends. This CDR3 has 12 residues. The germline gives CDR1 MNHEY, CDR2 SMNVEV (reference sequence). The CDR3 nucleotides read TGTGCCAGCAGTCCGGGGACCGGGGAGCTGTTTTTT. Residues: CASSPGTGELFF.

The rearrangement joins TRBV2 to TRBJ1-5; D perhaps matches TRBD1 (5 bases). The CDR3 consists of 14 residues. Looked up from germline, CDR1 is SNHLY and CDR2 is FYNNEI. With 11 bases removed from V and 6 bases from J, the gap between germline ends came to 20 bases. This CDR3 reads CACEAGGSAQPQHF. The CDR3 bases are TGTGCCTGTGAGGCGGGGGGTAGTGCTCAGCCCCAGCATTTT.

CDR3 sequence: CASSLGVNYEQYF. CDR3 sequence (DNA): TGTGCCAGCAGCTTAGGAGTGAACTACGAGCAGTACTTC. This chain uses TRBV7-6 with TRBJ2-7; D gene ambiguous. The CDR3 is made up of 13 amino acids. Looked up from germline, CDR1 is SGHVS and CDR2 is FNYEAQ. Trimming pared 1 base from V and 3 bases from J, leaving 7 bases between.

This clone was picked up one time. The chain carries TRBV7-9 and TRBJ2-1; the D is unclear. The CDR3 is 12 residues long. Germline CDR1 and CDR2: SEHNR and FQNEAQ (reference sequence). Trimming removed 8 bases at V and 4 bases at J, with 9 bases between. CDR3 sequence: CASGRVYNEQFF. CDR3 coding DNA: TGTGCCAGCGGGCGAGTGTACAATGAGCAGTTCTTC.

The J gene is TRBJ1-1, the V gene TRBV5-5; the D gene is possibly TRBD1 (5 bases). V was trimmed by 2 bases and J by 8 bases, leaving 13 bases between them. Per germline, CDR1 SGHKS and CDR2 YYEKEE (reference sequence). The CDR3 runs 13 residues. The DNA of the CDR3 is TGTGCCAGCAGCTTCCAGGTGGGGGGAGAAGCTTTCTTT. This encodes CASSFQVGGEAFF.

This chain connects TRBV2 to TRBJ1-3; 8 bases are a match to TRBD1. Germline V gives CDR1 SNHLY, CDR2 FYNNEI. The trim removed 11 bases at V and 0 bases at J, leaving 9 bases unmatched. This CDR3 region has 15 residues. The CDR3 DNA follows: TGTGCCGCCAGACAGGGGTTTTTCTCTGGAAACACCATATATTTT. It translates to CAARQGFFSGNTIYF.

CDR3 nucleotide sequence: TGTGCCAGCAGCGGGGGACTAGCGGCCCCCTACGAGCAGTACTTC. This translates into CASSGGLAAPYEQYF. This chain joins TRBV5-6 and TRBJ2-7; 11 bases map to TRBD2. The CDR3 has 15 residues. The V and J ends lost 4 bases and 2 bases, in that order; junction bases with no gene match: 5. Germline V gene lookup returns CDR1 SGHDT and CDR2 YYEEEE.

The chain combines TRBV5-1 with TRBJ1-6; 7 positions agree with TRBD1. The CDR3 totals 13 residues. The V segment lost 8 bases and the J segment 10 bases; nucleotides outside the gene matches: 9. Germline lookup yields CDR1 SGHRS and CDR2 YFSETQ. The CDR3, as DNA: TGCGCCAGTGCAACAGGGGAAAGATCACCCCTCCACTTT. Translation: CASATGERSPLHF. The whole variable domain, filled in from reference TRBV5-1 and TRBJ1-6, reads KAGVTQTPRYLIKTRGQQVTLSCSPISGHRSVSWYQQTPGQGLQFLFEYFSETQRNKGNFPGRFSGRQFSNSRSEMNVSTLELGDSALYLCASATGERSPLHFGNGTRLTVT.

The chain is built from TRBV28 and TRBJ2-3; maybe TRBD2 (6 bases). The ends were cut back, 6 bases at V and 6 bases at J, with 22 bases in the middle. CDR3 size: 16 residues. Germline V gene lookup returns CDR1 MDHEN and CDR2 SYDVKM. The CDR3 DNA follows: TGTGCCAGCAGGTTACTCCCTGGGGCGGGAAGGGATACGCAGTATTTT. The encoded protein is CASRLLPGAGRDTQYF.

The V gene is TRBV11-2, the J gene TRBJ2-1; a possible D gene is TRBD1 (6 bases). The CDR3 spans 14 residues. Germline V lookup: CDR1 SGHAT, CDR2 FQNNGV. Trimming removed 2 bases at V and 4 bases at J, with 9 bases between. This chain's CDR3 is CASSLLQGYNEQFF. Written as DNA, the CDR3 is TGTGCCAGCAGCTTACTACAGGGTTACAATGAGCAGTTCTTC.